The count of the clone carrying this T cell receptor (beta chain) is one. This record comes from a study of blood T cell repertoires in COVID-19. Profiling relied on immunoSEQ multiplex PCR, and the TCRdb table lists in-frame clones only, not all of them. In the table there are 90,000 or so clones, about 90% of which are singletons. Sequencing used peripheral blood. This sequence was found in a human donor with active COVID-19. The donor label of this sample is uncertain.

DNA for the CDR3: TGTGCCAGCAGCTTAGTAGGGGACAGGGGATCACCCCTCCACTTT. Protein: CASSLVGDRGSPLHF. V usage is TRBV7-2 and J usage is TRBJ1-6; 10 bases agree with TRBD1. J gave up 10 bases and V 1 base, and 4 bases lay outside the gene matches. The CDR3 consists of 15 residues. The germline gives CDR1 SGHTA, CDR2 FQGNSA.